The 31 T cell receptor beta chains presented below share a single source sample, sequenced in a study of metastatic and nonmetastatic thyroid tumors. No patient had received any treatment before thyroid surgery. TCRdb re-clonotyped the PCR reads via MiXCR. The sample lists 12,000 or so clones, approximately 12% seen once, with roughly 13% in the top ten. What was sequenced was blood. The receptors derive from a female donor with papillary thyroid cancer or a benign thyroid nodule (not recorded which). Some clones in this sample may be carry-over from other donors' samples.

As to this clone: A much more abundant neighbour one base away suggests this may be a read error. CDR3 residues: CASSASVAITDTQYF. In DNA form, the CDR3 reads TGTGCCAGCAGCGCTAGCGTGGCAATAACAGATACGCAGTATTTT. This chain connects TRBV9 to TRBJ2-3; a weak D match, TRBD2 (6 bases). Germline V gene lookup returns CDR1 SGDLS and CDR2 YYNGEE. V was cut by 3 bases and J by 3 bases, with 14 bases left in between. The CDR3 spans 15 residues.

This clone is medium-sized. This chain uses TRBV6-1 with TRBJ1-1; the D gene is possibly TRBD1 (5 bases). The germline CDR1 and CDR2 sequences are MNHNS and SASEGT. CDR3 length equals 14 residues. Trimming cost V 3 bases and J 2 bases, with 10 bases left between them. The CDR3 nucleotides are TGTGCCAGCAGTGATCCGGGGCGAAACACTGAAGCTTTCTTT. Protein sequence: CASSDPGRNTEAFF.

The table lists this clone with many counts. CDR3 nucleotides: TGTGCCAGCAGTTTGGGGGCTCGAGAGACCCAGTACTTC. Its protein product is CASSLGARETQYF. V and J are TRBV28 and TRBJ2-5; D may be TRBD1 (6 bases). The V gene's germline CDR1 is MDHEN and CDR2 SYDVKM. This CDR3 is 13 amino acids long. The germline V and J ends were trimmed by 3 bases and 4 bases, with 9 bases remaining between them. Combining the CDR3 with reference TRBV28 and TRBJ2-5 gives the whole variable domain DVKVTQSSRYLVKRTGEKVFLECVQDMDHENMFWYRQDPGLGLRLIYFSYDVKMKEKGDIPEGYSVSREKKERFSLILESASTNQTSMYLCASSLGARETQYFGPGTRLLVL.

By sample fraction, this clone is medium-sized. The V call is TRBV27, the J call TRBJ2-7, with 13 bases that match TRBD2. The CDR3 totals 18 residues. Per the germline V gene, CDR1 is MNHEY and CDR2 is SMNVEV (reference sequence). J was trimmed by 5 bases and V by 5 bases; bases with no gene match: 15. CDR3 sequence: CASSPRTGGLAGLNEQYF. The CDR3 DNA reads TGTGCCAGCAGTCCCCGGACAGGGGGACTAGCGGGGCTCAACGAGCAGTACTTC.

By share, this clone ranks as medium-sized. The V and J genes are TRBV5-1 and TRBJ2-7, with TRBD2 as a possible D gene (6 bases). CDR3 size: 15 residues. Looked up from germline, CDR1 is SGHRS and CDR2 is YFSETQ. The V end was cut by 0 bases, the J end by 7 bases, with 17 bases between. The CDR3 nucleotides are TGCGCCAGCAGCTTGGAAACGGCGGGGACGGGTGAGCAGTACTTC. Translating gives CASSLETAGTGEQYF.

This clone has a count of ten or more. The gene calls are TRBV29-1 and TRBJ2-3; possible D gene TRBD2, 7 bases. Trimming cost V 3 bases and J 1 base, with 11 bases left between them. CDR1 and CDR2 from the germline V gene are SQVTM and ANQGSEA. This CDR3 region has 14 residues. The CDR3 is CSVEGGLRTDTQYF. The DNA of the CDR3 is TGCAGCGTTGAGGGGGGGCTCCGCACAGATACGCAGTATTTT.

This clone was counted at least ten times. A single base separates this from a much larger clone, so it may be a read error. The sample carries other DNA sequences with the same CDR3. This chain links TRBV25-1 with TRBJ1-1; possibly TRBD1 for D (5 bases). CDR3 length equals 16 residues. Germline V gene sequence: CDR1 MGHDK, CDR2 SYGVNS. CDR3 sequence: CASSDFGDRKETEAFF. The CDR3 bases are TGTGCCAGCAGTGATTTCGGGGACCGAAAGGAGACTGAAGCCTTCTTT. The full variable domain, in which reference TRBV25-1 and TRBJ1-1 provide the parts outside the CDR3, is EADIYQTPRYLVIGTGKKITLECSQTMGHDKMYWYQQDPGMELHLIHYSYGVNSTEKGDLSSESTVSRIRTEHFPLTLESARPSHTSQYLCASSDFGDRKETEAFFGQGTRLTVV.

This clone has ten or more counts. The rearrangement uses TRBV18 and TRBJ1-1; D unclear. Germline V gene data show CDR1 as KGHSH and CDR2 as LQKENI. This CDR3 comprises 14 residues. V was cut by 4 bases and J by 6 bases, with 15 bases left in between. This CDR3 reads CASSQVSRESEAFF. As DNA, the CDR3 is TGTGCCAGCTCACAGGTATCGAGGGAATCTGAAGCTTTCTTT.

This clone was observed many times. The chain links TRBV7-9 to TRBJ1-5, with D perhaps matching TRBD1 (5 bases). The CDR3 has 14 residues. V was trimmed by 5 bases and J by 10 bases, leaving 18 bases between them. The germline gives CDR1 SEHNR, CDR2 FQNEAQ (reference sequence). CDR3 residues: CASSPPGVDYPQHF. The CDR3 DNA is TGTGCCAGCAGCCCCCCGGGGGTGGATTATCCCCAGCATTTT.

This clone was detected many times. This specimen includes other DNA sequences encoding the same CDR3. The J gene is TRBJ2-3, the V gene TRBV5-1, with 7 bases matching TRBD1. V lost 5 bases, J lost 4 bases, and 10 bases stayed unmatched. The CDR3 is 15 amino acids. CDR1 is SGHRS and CDR2 is YFSETQ in the germline V gene. For the CDR3, the DNA is TGCGCCAGCAGGAGGGACAGCTCTAGGGCAGATACGCAGTATTTT. Its protein product is CASRRDSSRADTQYF.

As to this clone: A much larger clonotype is one base distant, so this may be a read error. The rearrangement links TRBV7-9 to TRBJ2-5, with 7 bases lining up with TRBD2. Germline V CDR1 and CDR2: SEHNR, FQNEAQ (reference sequence). V was pared by 7 bases and J by 4 bases, with 9 bases of the junction left unmatched. The CDR3 has 14 residues. DNA of the CDR3: TGTGCCAGCATCTTTGGGGGGGACCGAGAGACCCAGTACTTC. Protein: CASIFGGDRETQYF.

This clone is deemed medium-sized. The chain links TRBV4-1 to TRBJ2-3; the match to TRBD1 covers 7 bases. The CDR3 runs 15 residues. J lost 1 base, V lost 4 bases, and 5 bases had no gene match. In germline, CDR1 is MGHRA, CDR2 YSYEKL. The CDR3 spells CASSPTDRGTDTQYF. The CDR3 DNA reads TGCGCCAGCAGCCCTACCGACAGGGGCACAGATACGCAGTATTTT.

At least ten counts were recorded for this clone. In DNA form, the CDR3 reads TGCGCCAGCATCTTGACTAAGACCGGGGAGCTGTTTTTT. The encoded protein is CASILTKTGELFF. The chain uses TRBV10-2 and TRBJ2-2; TRBD2 might be the D (5 bases). The CDR3 runs 13 residues. The V and J ends lost 7 bases and 5 bases respectively, with 11 bases between them. Germline V CDR1 and CDR2: WSHSY, SAAADI.

This clone was seen ten or more times. The chain employs TRBV13 and TRBJ2-1; D gene ambiguous. Trimming pared 1 base from V and 7 bases from J, leaving 14 bases between. The germline V gene encodes CDR1 PRHDT and CDR2 FYEKMQ (reference sequence). CDR3 length equals 15 residues. As DNA, the CDR3 is TGTGCCAGCAGCTTAGACTCGCAATCTTGGAATGAGCAGTTCTTC. Its protein product is CASSLDSQSWNEQFF.

This clone was seen repeatedly, ten times or more. The chain uses TRBV5-6 and TRBJ1-6; D is perhaps TRBD1 (6 bases). Per germline, CDR1 SGHDT and CDR2 YYEEEE. Between the trimmed V and J ends, which lost 0 bases and 6 bases, there was a span of 10 bases. The CDR3 contains 15 residues. CDR3 coding DNA: TGTGCCAGCAGCTTGGAGGGGACACTTAATTCACCCCTCCACTTT. Translated: CASSLEGTLNSPLHF.

This clone was observed many times. This chain links TRBV20-1 with TRBJ1-1; TRBD1 is a possible D gene (6 bases). V gave up 4 bases and J gave up 8 bases, with 11 bases separating them. Germline lookup yields CDR1 DFQATT and CDR2 SNEGSKA (reference sequence). The CDR3 contains 11 residues. The CDR3 nucleotides read TGCAGTGCTAAACAGGGCTTCGAAGCTTTCTTT. Translated: CSAKQGFEAFF.

This clone appeared many times. This chain joins TRBV5-1 and TRBJ1-6; a weak D match, TRBD1 (6 bases). The CDR3 totals 11 residues. Trimming stripped 0 bases from V and 16 bases from J, with 8 bases between. Looked up from germline, CDR1 is SGHRS and CDR2 is YFSETQ. CDR3 protein: CASSLDQGLHF. CDR3 nucleotide sequence: TGCGCCAGCAGCTTGGATCAGGGGCTCCACTTT.

Concerning this clone itself: The CDR3 end shows no conserved phenylalanine or tryptophan, and so a read error is likely. The rearrangement links TRBV5-1 to TRBJ2-5; D unresolved. Germline assignment: CDR1 SGHRS and CDR2 YFSETQ. The CDR3 is made up of 11 amino acids. The CDR3 DNA reads TGCGCCAGCAGCTTCCAAGAAACCCAGTACTTA. It codes for CASSFQETQYL.

Judged by abundance, this clone is medium-sized. The chain links TRBV4-2 to TRBJ2-2; D unclear. Germline assignment: CDR1 LGHNA and CDR2 YNFKEQ. Trimming took 0 bases from V and 2 from J, leaving 13 bases between them. The CDR3 is 17 amino acids. The CDR3 region has the DNA TGTGCCAGCAGCCAAGATACGGTCTCCCCAAACACCGGGGAGCTGTTTTTT. It specifies CASSQDTVSPNTGELFF.

This clone was detected many times. This chain links TRBV14 with TRBJ1-1, with D perhaps TRBD1 (5 bases). CDR1 is SGHDN and CDR2 is FVKESK in the germline V gene. Trimming stripped 0 bases from V and 1 base from J, with 18 bases between. The CDR3 consists of 18 residues. The CDR3 is CASSQESSGPERNTEAFF. The CDR3 nucleotides are TGTGCCAGCAGCCAAGAGTCGTCGGGACCCGAACGGAACACTGAAGCTTTCTTT.

This clone showed up just a few times. The CDR3 region has the DNA TGTGCCAGCAGGACTGGAGCCAAAAACATTCAGTACTTC. Amino acid sequence: CASRTGAKNIQYF. The rearrangement joins TRBV27 to TRBJ2-4; no definite D call. With 6 bases removed from V and 0 bases from J, the gap between germline ends came to 6 bases. CDR1 is MNHEY, CDR2 SMNVEV, per germline (reference sequence). The CDR3 sequence is 13 residues long.

The chain uses TRBV10-1 and TRBJ1-6; D might be TRBD1 (6 bases). This CDR3 spans 18 amino acids. CDR1 WNHNN and CDR2 SYGVQD come from the germline V gene (reference sequence). The CDR3 spells CVTIKRDSNKGGNSPLHF. DNA for the CDR3: TGCGTCACCATTAAACGTGACAGTAACAAGGGGGGCAATTCACCCCTCCACTTT.

This clone came up many times. The genes are TRBV19 and TRBJ2-1; 14 bases agree with TRBD2. Unmatched junction bases numbered 14, after V lost 6 bases and J lost 4 bases. Germline V CDR1 and CDR2: LNHDA, SQIVND (reference sequence). The CDR3 is made up of 19 amino acids. The CDR3 sequence is CASRLTSGRAVQYYNEQFF. CDR3 sequence (DNA): TGTGCCAGTAGATTGACTAGCGGGAGGGCCGTACAATATTACAATGAGCAGTTCTTC.

J is TRBJ1-3 and V is TRBV5-1; 9 bases map to TRBD1. This CDR3 comprises 16 residues. The V and J ends lost 0 bases and 2 bases, in that order; junction bases with no gene match: 3. In germline, CDR1 is SGHRS, CDR2 YFSETQ. The CDR3 is CASSLGTGDTGNTIYF. The CDR3 coding sequence is TGCGCCAGCAGCTTGGGGACAGGGGACACTGGAAACACCATATATTTT. Full variable domain (remainder filled in from reference TRBV5-1 and TRBJ1-3): KAGVTQTPRYLIKTRGQQVTLSCSPISGHRSVSWYQQTPGQGLQFLFEYFSETQRNKGNFPGRFSGRQFSNSRSEMNVSTLELGDSALYLCASSLGTGDTGNTIYFGEGSWLTVV.

This clone has more than one count but fewer than ten. The rearrangement links TRBV24-1 to TRBJ2-3; no reliable D call. The V gene's germline CDR1 is KGHDR and CDR2 SFDVKD. The CDR3 has 16 amino acids. The germline V and J ends were trimmed by 4 bases and 0 bases, with 13 bases remaining between them. This chain's CDR3 is CATSDPLNDSTDTQYF. CDR3 nucleotides: TGTGCCACCAGTGACCCCCTCAACGACAGCACAGATACGCAGTATTTT.

This clone was observed many times. CDR3 in amino acids: CASSLIGRGADGYTF. As DNA, the CDR3 is TGTGCCAGCAGCTTGATTGGCAGGGGGGCAGATGGCTACACCTTC. The chain recombines TRBV5-6 with TRBJ1-2; 7 bases line up with TRBD1. The CDR3 runs to 15 residues. Trimming cost V 1 base and J 6 bases; bases outside gene matches: 9. Germline lookup yields CDR1 SGHDT and CDR2 YYEEEE.

By sample fraction, this clone is medium-sized. The chain uses TRBV4-1 and TRBJ1-5; D is undetermined. CDR3 length equals 16 residues. In germline, CDR1 is MGHRA, CDR2 YSYEKL. V was clipped by 0 bases and J by 0 bases, with 9 bases between them. The chain's CDR3 is CASSQDPGVSNQPQHF. CDR3 nucleotides: TGCGCCAGCAGCCAAGATCCCGGGGTTAGCAATCAGCCCCAGCATTTT.

In its sample, this clone is medium-sized. The rearrangement joins TRBV7-9 to TRBJ2-2; D tentatively reads TRBD1 or TRBD2 (6 bases each). V was shortened by 0 bases and J by 10 bases, with 12 bases between the two germline ends. The CDR3 contains 14 residues. Germline loops: CDR1 SEHNR, CDR2 FQNEAQ (reference sequence). CDR3 nucleotide sequence: TGTGCCAGCAGCTTAGCAGGGGGGAAGCTGGAGCTGTTTTTT. This codes for CASSLAGGKLELFF.

In its sample, this clone ranks as medium-sized. The rearrangement uses TRBV6-1 and TRBJ1-1; D perhaps matches TRBD1 (6 bases). This CDR3 region has 15 residues. Looked up from germline, CDR1 is MNHNS and CDR2 is SASEGT. The V end lost 7 bases, the J end lost 1 base, and 16 bases lay between the germline ends. CDR3 DNA: TGTGCCAGCACCCACGGGAGGGGGAAGAACACTGAAGCTTTCTTT. Its protein is CASTHGRGKNTEAFF.

This clone appeared many times. The chain uses TRBV2 and TRBJ2-1, with 9 bases aligning to TRBD2. The germline CDR1 and CDR2 sequences are SNHLY and FYNNEI. The CDR3 is made up of 16 amino acids. V lost 6 bases and J lost 4; bases outside the gene matches: 10. CDR3 in DNA: TGTGCCAGCAGCCCCCCAAGCGGGAGGTCGTACAATGAGCAGTTCTTC. Its protein product is CASSPPSGRSYNEQFF.

The table lists this clone with many counts. V is TRBV6-2 or TRBV6-3 and J is TRBJ2-5, with TRBD2 matching over 10 bases. V trimming: 2 bases; J trimming: 2 bases; junction bases outside the gene matches: 5. CDR3 length: 16 amino acids. Germline V lookup: CDR1 MNHEY, CDR2 SVGEGT. CDR3 coding DNA: TGTGCCAGCAGTTACGAAGCGGGGGGGCTACAAGAGACCCAGTACTTC. Translation gives CASSYEAGGLQETQYF.